This T cell receptor beta chain is from a study of T-cell reconstitution after alpha-beta-depleted transplantation in children. This clonotype was seen a few times. The antigen remains undetermined. This CDR3 spans 16 amino acids. V lost 1 base and J lost 2; bases outside the gene matches: 7. Looked up from germline, CDR1 is MGHDK and CDR2 is SYGVNS. General study results and limits: The main origin of T-cell counts and diversity one year after transplant was newly produced T cells. Reportedly, roughly two months post-transplant, alpha-beta T cells arose from several hundred expanded graft clones. For some patients, TCRbeta diversity was high at day 60 because of recipient T cells and thymic progenitors that survived.

For TCRbeta, the library was prepared with unique molecular identifiers. Using its own MiXCR run on the PCR reads, TCRdb lists one record per CDR3 protein. The profile shows around 250,000 distinct CDR3 sequences, over 20% of them singletons. Material: PBMCs, obtained before TCRalphabeta/CD19-depleted stem cell transplant. V is TRBV25-1 and J is TRBJ2-5; 7 bases are shared with TRBD2. The receptor was isolated from a girl aged 2-10 years with Fanconi anemia, due to receive a stem cell transplant. The CDR3, as DNA: TGTGCCAGCAGTGAATGGGGCGGGGAGGGGCAAGAGACCCAGTACTTC. Protein: CASSEWGGEGQETQYF. The full variable domain, its missing parts supplied by reference TRBV25-1 and TRBJ2-5, is EADIYQTPRYLVIGTGKKITLECSQTMGHDKMYWYQQDPGMELHLIHYSYGVNSTEKGDLSSESTVSRIRTEHFPLTLESARPSHTSQYLCASSEWGGEGQETQYFGPGTRLLVL.